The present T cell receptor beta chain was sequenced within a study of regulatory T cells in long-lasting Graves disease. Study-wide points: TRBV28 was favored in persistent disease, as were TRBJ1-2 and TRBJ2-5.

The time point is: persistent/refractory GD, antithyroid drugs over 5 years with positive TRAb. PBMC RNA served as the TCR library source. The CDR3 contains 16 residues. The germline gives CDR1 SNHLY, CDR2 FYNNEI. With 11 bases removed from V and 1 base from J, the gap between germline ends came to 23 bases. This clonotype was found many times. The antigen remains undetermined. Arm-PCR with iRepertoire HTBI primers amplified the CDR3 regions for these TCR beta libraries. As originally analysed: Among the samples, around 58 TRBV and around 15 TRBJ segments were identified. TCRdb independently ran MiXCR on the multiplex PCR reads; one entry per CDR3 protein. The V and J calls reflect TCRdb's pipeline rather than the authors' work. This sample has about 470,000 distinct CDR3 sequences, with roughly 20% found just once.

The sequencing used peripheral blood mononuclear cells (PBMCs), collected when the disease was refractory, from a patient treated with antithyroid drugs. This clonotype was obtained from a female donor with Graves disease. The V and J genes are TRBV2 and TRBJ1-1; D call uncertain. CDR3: CALSAPRTRPNTEAFF. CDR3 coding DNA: TGTGCCCTCAGTGCCCCTCGAACAAGACCGAACACTGAAGCTTTCTTT.